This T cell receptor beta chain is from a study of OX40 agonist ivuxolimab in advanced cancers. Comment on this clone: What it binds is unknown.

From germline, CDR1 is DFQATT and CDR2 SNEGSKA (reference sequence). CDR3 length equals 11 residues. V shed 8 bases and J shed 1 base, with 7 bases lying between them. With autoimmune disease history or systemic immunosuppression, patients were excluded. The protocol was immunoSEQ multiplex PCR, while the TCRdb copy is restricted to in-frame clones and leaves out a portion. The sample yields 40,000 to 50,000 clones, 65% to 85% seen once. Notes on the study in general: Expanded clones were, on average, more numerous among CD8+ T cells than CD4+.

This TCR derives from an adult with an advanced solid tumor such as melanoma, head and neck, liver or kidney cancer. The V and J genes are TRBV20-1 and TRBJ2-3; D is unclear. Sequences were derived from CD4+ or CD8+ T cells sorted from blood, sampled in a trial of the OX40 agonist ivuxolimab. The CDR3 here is CSFYGTDTQYF. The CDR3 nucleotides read TGCAGTTTCTATGGCACAGATACGCAGTATTTT.